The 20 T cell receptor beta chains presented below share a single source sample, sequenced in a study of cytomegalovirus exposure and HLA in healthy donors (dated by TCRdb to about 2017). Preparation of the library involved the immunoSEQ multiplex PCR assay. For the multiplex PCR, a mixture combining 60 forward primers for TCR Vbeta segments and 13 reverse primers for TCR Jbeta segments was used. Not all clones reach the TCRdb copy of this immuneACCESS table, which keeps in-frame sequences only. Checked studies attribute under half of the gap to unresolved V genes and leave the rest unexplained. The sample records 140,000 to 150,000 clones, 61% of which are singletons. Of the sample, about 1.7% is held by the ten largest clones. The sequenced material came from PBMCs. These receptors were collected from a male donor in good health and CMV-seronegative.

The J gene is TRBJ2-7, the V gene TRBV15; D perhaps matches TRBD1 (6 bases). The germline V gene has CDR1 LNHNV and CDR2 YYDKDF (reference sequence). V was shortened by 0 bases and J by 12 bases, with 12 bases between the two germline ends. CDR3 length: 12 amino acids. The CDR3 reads CATSREQGHRYF. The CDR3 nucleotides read TGTGCCACCAGCAGAGAGCAGGGACATCGGTACTTC. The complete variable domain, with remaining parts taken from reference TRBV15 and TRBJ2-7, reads DAMVIQNPRYQVTQFGKPVTLSCSQTLNHNVMYWYQQKSSQAPKLLFHYYDKDFNNEADTPDNFQSRRPNTSFCFLDIRSPGLGDTAMYLCATSREQGHRYFGPGTRLTVT.

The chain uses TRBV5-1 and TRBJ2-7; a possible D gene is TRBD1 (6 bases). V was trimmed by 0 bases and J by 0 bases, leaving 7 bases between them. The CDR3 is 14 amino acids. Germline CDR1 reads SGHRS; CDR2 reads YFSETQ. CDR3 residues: CASSLGDNSYEQYF. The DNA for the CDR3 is TGCGCCAGCAGCTTGGGGGACAACTCCTACGAGCAGTACTTC.

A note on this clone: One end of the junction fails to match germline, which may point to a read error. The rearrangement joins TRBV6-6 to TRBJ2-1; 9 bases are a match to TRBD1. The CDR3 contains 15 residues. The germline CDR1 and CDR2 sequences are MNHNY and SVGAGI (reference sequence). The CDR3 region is CASSYPGQGRNGQFF. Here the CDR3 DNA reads TGTGCCAGCAGTTACCCGGGACAGGGAAGGAATGGGCAGTTCTTC.

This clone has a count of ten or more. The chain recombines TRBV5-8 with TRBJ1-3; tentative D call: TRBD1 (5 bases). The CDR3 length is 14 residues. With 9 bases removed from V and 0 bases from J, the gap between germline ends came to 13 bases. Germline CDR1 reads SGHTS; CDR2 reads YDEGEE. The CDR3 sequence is CATGHRYSGNTIYF. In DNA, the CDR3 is TGTGCCACAGGACATAGGTACTCTGGAAACACCATATATTTT.

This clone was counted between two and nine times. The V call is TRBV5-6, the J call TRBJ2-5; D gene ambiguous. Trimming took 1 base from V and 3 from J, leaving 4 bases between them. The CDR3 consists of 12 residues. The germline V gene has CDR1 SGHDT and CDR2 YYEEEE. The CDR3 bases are TGTGCCAGCAGCTTGACAGAAGAGACCCAGTACTTC. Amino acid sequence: CASSLTEETQYF.

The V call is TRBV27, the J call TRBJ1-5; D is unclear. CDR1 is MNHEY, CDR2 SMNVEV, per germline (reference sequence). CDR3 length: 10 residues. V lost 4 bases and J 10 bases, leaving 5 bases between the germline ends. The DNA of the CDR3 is TGTGCCAGCAGTTCCTCCCCCCAGCATTTT. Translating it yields CASSSSPQHF.

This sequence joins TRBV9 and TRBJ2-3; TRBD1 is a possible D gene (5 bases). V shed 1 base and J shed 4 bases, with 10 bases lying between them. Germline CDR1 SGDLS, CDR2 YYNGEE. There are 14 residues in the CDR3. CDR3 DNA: TGTGCCAGCAGCGTAACCAGGGCGGCAGATACGCAGTATTTT. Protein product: CASSVTRAADTQYF.

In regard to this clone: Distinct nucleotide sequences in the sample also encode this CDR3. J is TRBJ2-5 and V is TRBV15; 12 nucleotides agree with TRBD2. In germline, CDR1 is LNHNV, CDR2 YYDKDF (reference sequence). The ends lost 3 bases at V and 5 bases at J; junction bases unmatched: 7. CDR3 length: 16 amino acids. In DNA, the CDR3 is TGTGCCACCAGCAGGACTAGCGGGGGCCGCCGGGAGACCCAGTACTTC. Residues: CATSRTSGGRRETQYF. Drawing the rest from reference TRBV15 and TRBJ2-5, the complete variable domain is DAMVIQNPRYQVTQFGKPVTLSCSQTLNHNVMYWYQQKSSQAPKLLFHYYDKDFNNEADTPDNFQSRRPNTSFCFLDIRSPGLGDTAMYLCATSRTSGGRRETQYFGPGTRLLVL.

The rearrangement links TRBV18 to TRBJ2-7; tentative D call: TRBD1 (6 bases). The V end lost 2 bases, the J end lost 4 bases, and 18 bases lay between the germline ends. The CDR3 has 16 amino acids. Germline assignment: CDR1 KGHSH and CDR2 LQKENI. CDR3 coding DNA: TGTGCCAGCTCACCAGTTACGTCCCGGGACATTTACGAGCAGTACTTC. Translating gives CASSPVTSRDIYEQYF. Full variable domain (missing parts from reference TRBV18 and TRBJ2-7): NAGVMQNPRHLVRRRGQEARLRCSPMKGHSHVYWYRQLPEEGLKFMVYLQKENIIDESGMPKERFSAEFPKEGPSILRIQQVVRGDSAAYFCASSPVTSRDIYEQYFGPGTRLTVT.

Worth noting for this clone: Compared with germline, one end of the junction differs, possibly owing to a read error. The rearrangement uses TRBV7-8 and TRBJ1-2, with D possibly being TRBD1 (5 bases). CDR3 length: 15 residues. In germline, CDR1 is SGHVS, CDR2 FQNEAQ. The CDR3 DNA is TGTGCCAGCAGCCAATGGGTGACGGGACTGGATGGCTACCCCTTC. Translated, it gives CASSQWVTGLDGYPF.

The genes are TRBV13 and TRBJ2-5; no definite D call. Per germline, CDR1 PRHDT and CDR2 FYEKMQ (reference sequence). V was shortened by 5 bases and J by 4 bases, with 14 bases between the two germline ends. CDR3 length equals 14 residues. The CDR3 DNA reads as TGTGCCAGCAGCAGCTCCGATATACGAGAGACCCAGTACTTC. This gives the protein CASSSSDIRETQYF.

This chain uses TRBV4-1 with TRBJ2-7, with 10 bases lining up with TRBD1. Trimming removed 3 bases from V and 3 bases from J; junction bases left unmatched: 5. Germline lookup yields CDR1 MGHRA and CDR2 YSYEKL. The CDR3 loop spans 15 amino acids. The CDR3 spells CASSQSGTGVYEQYF. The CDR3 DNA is TGCGCCAGCAGCCAGTCCGGGACAGGGGTCTACGAGCAGTACTTC.

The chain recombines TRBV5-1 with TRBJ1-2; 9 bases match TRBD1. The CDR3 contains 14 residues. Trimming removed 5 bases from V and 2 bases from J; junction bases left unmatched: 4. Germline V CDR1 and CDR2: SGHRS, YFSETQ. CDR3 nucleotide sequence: TGCGCCAGCAGACCAGGACAGGGGAACTATGGCTACACCTTC. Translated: CASRPGQGNYGYTF.

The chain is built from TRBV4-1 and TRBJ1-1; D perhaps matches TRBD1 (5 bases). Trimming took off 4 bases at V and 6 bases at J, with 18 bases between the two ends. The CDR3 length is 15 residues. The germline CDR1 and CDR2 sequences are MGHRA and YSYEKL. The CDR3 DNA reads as TGCGCCAGCAGCCCGAGCCGCCAGGGCAACTCTGAAGCTTTCTTT. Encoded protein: CASSPSRQGNSEAFF.

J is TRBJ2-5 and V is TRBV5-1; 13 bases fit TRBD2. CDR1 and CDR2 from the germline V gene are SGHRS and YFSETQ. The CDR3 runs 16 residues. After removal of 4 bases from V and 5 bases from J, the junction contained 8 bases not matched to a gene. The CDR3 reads CASSRTSGGDGETQYF. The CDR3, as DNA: TGCGCCAGCAGCAGAACTAGCGGGGGGGATGGGGAGACCCAGTACTTC.

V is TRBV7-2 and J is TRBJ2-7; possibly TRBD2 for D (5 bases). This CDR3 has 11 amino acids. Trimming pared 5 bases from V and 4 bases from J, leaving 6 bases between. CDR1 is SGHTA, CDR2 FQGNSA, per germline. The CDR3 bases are TGTGCCAGCAGCCCGGGATACGAGCAGTACTTC. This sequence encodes CASSPGYEQYF.

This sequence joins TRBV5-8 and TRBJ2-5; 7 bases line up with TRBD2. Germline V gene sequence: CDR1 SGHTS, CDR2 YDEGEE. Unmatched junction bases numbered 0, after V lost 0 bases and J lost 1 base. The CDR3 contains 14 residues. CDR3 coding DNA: TGTGCCAGCAGCTTGGCGGGGGGCCAAGAGACCCAGTACTTC. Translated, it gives CASSLAGGQETQYF.

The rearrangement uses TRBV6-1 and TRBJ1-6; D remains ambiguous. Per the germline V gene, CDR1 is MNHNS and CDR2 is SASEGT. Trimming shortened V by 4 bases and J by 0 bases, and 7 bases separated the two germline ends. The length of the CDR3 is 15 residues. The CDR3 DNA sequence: TGTGCCAGCAGTGGAATGAGCTCCTATAATTCACCCCTCCACTTT. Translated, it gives CASSGMSSYNSPLHF.

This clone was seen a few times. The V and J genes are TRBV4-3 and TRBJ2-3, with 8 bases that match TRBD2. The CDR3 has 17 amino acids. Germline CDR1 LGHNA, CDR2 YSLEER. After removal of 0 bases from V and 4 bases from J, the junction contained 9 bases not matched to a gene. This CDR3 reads CASSQDQNGGASDTQYF. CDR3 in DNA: TGCGCCAGCAGCCAAGATCAGAACGGGGGGGCCTCAGATACGCAGTATTTT.

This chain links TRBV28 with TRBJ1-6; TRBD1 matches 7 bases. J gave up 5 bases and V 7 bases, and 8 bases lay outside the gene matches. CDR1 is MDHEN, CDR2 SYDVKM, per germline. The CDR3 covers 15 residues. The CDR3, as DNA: TGTGCCAGCATTGGGGACAGTTTAGATAATTCACCCCTCCACTTT. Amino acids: CASIGDSLDNSPLHF.